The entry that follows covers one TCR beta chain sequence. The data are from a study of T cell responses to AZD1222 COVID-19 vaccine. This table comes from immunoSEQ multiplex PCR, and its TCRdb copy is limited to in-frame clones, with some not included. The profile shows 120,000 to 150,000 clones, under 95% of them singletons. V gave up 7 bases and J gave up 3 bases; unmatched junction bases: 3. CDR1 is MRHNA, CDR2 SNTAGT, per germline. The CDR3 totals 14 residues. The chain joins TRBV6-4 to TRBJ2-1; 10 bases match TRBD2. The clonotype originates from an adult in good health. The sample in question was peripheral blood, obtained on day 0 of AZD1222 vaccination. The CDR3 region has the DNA TGTGCCAGCAAGAGGACTAGCGGCTACAATGAGCAGTTCTTC. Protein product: CASKRTSGYNEQFF.